This TCR beta chain is drawn from a study of shared clonotypes between healthy human individuals. Study-wide context: Three plates were used per donor for CD4 naive, three for CD4 memory, two for CD8 naive and one for CD8 memory. Study results and caveats: The study found lower generation probabilities in non-shared clonotypes than in those shared by all four donors. Clonotype sharing levels among donors were expected to vary with sequencing depth.

Per the germline V gene, CDR1 is GTSNPN and CDR2 is SVGIG (reference sequence). J gave up 4 bases and V 3 bases, and 2 bases lay outside the gene matches. The length of the CDR3 is 14 residues. TCRdb's copy holds only in-frame clones and misses some; the assay was immunoSEQ multiplex PCR. The sample has 850,000 to 1,200,000 clones; around 76% are singletons. As for this clone: As yet, its antigen is unknown.

The rearrangement links TRBV30 to TRBJ2-1, with TRBD2 matching 11 bases. The origin of this receptor is a man between 18 and 35 years old in good health. The sample taken for sequencing was memory CD4+ T cells sorted from blood. The sample's subset: CD45RA-negative fraction. The CDR3 bases are TGTGCCTGGAGGGGACTAGCGGTTTACAATGAGCAGTTCTTC. Its protein product is CAWRGLAVYNEQFF.